This TCR beta chain was captured by sequencing in a study of cytomegalovirus exposure and HLA in healthy donors. In the study overall: Both the 120 validation repertoires and the 666 first-cohort repertoires used the same platform, as reported by a later analysis.

Whole-study results and caveats: Across donors, most TCRs were seen rarely, yet some public ones were widespread.

Clones were read by immunoSEQ multiplex PCR, and TCRdb kept only the in-frame ones, dropping some. The table has about 220,000 clones, 80% to 90% seen once; the top ten hold about 2.7%. Germline CDR1 reads LNHNV; CDR2 reads YYDKDF (reference sequence). Trimming took off 0 bases at V and 0 bases at J, with 3 bases between the two ends. The CDR3 is made up of 15 amino acids. This clone has a count of ten or more. Its antigen is undetermined. The receptor comes from a woman in her late teens or twenties in good health and CMV-seronegative. The gene calls are TRBV15 and TRBJ2-6; no clear D. The specimen sequenced was PBMCs. CDR3 nucleotide sequence: TGTGCCACCAGCAGAGACAACTCTGGGGCCAACGTCCTGACTTTC. This translates into CATSRDNSGANVLTF.